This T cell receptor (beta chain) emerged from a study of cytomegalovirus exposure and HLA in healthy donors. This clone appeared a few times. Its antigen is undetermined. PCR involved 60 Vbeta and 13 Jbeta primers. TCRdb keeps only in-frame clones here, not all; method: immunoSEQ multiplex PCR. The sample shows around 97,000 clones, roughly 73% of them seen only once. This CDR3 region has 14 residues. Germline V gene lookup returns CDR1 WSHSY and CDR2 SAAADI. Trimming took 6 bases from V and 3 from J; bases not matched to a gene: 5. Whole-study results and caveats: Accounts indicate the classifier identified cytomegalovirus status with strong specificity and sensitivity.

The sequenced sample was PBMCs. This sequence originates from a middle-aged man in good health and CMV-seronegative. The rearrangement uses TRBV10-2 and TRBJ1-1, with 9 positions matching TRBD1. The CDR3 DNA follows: TGCGCCAGCAGAGACTGGACAGGGGACACTGAAGCTTTCTTT. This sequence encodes CASRDWTGDTEAFF.